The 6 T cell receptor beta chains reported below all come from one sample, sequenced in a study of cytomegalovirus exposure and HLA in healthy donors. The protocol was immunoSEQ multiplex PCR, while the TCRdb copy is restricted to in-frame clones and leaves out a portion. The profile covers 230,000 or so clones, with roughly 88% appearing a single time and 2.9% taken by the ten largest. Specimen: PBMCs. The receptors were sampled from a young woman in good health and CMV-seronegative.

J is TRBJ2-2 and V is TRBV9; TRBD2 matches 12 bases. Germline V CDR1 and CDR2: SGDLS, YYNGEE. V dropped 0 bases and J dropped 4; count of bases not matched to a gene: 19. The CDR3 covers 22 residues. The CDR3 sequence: CASSVGSLKISSGRAATGELFF. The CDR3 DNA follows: TGTGCCAGCAGCGTAGGGTCCCTTAAAATATCTAGCGGGAGGGCCGCCACCGGGGAGCTGTTTTTT.

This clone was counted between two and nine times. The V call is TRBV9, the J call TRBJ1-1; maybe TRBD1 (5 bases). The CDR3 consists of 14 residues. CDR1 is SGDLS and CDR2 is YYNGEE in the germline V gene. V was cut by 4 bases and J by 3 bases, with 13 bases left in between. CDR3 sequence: CASSPSTVYTEAFF. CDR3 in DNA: TGTGCCAGCAGCCCGTCGACAGTTTACACTGAAGCTTTCTTT.

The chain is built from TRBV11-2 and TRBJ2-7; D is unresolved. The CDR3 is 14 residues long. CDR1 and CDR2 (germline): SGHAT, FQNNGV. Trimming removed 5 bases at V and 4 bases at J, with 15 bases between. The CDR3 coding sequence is TGTGCCAGCAGCCGAGGTCCAACGGAGTACGAGCAGTACTTC. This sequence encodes CASSRGPTEYEQYF.

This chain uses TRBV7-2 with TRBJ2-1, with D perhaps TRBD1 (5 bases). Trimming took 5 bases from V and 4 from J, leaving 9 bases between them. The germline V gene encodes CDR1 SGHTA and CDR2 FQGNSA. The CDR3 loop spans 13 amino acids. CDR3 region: CASSGQGYNEQFF. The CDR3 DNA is TGTGCCAGCAGCGGCCAGGGATACAATGAGCAGTTCTTC.

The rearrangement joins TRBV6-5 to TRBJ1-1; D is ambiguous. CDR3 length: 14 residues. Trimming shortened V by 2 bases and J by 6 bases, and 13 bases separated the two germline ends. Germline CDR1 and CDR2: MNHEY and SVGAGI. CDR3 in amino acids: CASSYHDSVSEAFF. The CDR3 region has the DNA TGTGCCAGCAGTTACCATGACTCAGTGTCTGAAGCTTTCTTT.

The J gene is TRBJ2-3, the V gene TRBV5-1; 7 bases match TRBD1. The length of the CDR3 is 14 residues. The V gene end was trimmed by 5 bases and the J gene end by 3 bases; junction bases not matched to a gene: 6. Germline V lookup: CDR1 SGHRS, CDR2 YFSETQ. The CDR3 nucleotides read TGCGCCAGCAGGCCGGGACAGCCAACAGATACGCAGTATTTT. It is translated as CASRPGQPTDTQYF.